Presented here are 6 T cell receptor beta chains from one specimen sequenced in a study of glioma-infiltrating T cells after dendritic cell vaccination. Regarding time point: after dendritic cell vaccination, including at tumor progression/relapse. The data were produced by immunoSEQ multiplex PCR, yet TCRdb's version contains in-frame clones alone and is incomplete. The sample contains 100,000 to 120,000 clones, 90% of which appear only once. The material sequenced was blood, taken after dendritic cell vaccination. These receptors came from a human donor with glioblastoma.

The chain carries TRBV27 and TRBJ2-2; 7 bases agree with TRBD1. The germline gives CDR1 MNHEY, CDR2 SMNVEV (reference sequence). With V trimmed by 6 bases and J by 1 base, 2 bases remained unmatched. The CDR3 has 14 residues. This chain's CDR3 is CASRGTENTGELFF. The CDR3 bases are TGTGCCAGCAGAGGGACAGAGAACACCGGGGAGCTGTTTTTT.

The gene calls are TRBV6-5 and TRBJ2-3; D uncertain. V was trimmed by 4 bases and J by 3 bases, leaving 11 bases between them. Germline values: CDR1 MNHEY, CDR2 SVGAGI. CDR3 length: 14 residues. The DNA of the CDR3 is TGTGCCAGCAGTTCGTCTAGATCGACAGATACGCAGTATTTT. Its protein is CASSSSRSTDTQYF.

This clone was detected once. The chain has TRBV7-9 and TRBJ2-7; D gene ambiguous. V gave up 3 bases and J gave up 2 bases, with 11 bases separating them. Germline loops: CDR1 SEHNR, CDR2 FQNEAQ (reference sequence). There are 14 residues in the CDR3. CDR3 DNA sequence: TGTGCCAGCAGCTTTCAGGATCCGACCTACGAGCAGTACTTC. This encodes CASSFQDPTYEQYF.

This clone appeared a single time. The chain uses TRBV6-5 and TRBJ1-2, with 7 positions matching TRBD1. Trimming removed 6 bases from V and 4 bases from J; junction bases left unmatched: 8. This CDR3 is 14 amino acids long. Germline loops: CDR1 MNHEY, CDR2 SVGAGI. Here the CDR3 DNA reads TGTGCCAGCAGCCGACGACAGGGTTTCTATGGCTACACCTTC. It is translated as CASSRRQGFYGYTF.

The J gene is TRBJ2-1, the V gene TRBV5-1; unclear D gene. Germline CDR1 is SGHRS and CDR2 is YFSETQ. Between the trimmed V and J ends, which lost 0 bases and 5 bases, there was a span of 9 bases. The CDR3 is 14 residues long. CDR3 protein: CASSLGAVDNEQFF. CDR3 DNA: TGCGCCAGCAGCTTGGGGGCAGTAGACAATGAGCAGTTCTTC. Looking up the rest from reference TRBV5-1 and TRBJ2-1 gives the full variable domain: KAGVTQTPRYLIKTRGQQVTLSCSPISGHRSVSWYQQTPGQGLQFLFEYFSETQRNKGNFPGRFSGRQFSNSRSEMNVSTLELGDSALYLCASSLGAVDNEQFFGPGTRLTVL.

CDR3 in amino acids: CASSLMRGQPQHF. Here the CDR3 DNA reads TGTGCCAGCAGCTTAATGCGGGGTCAGCCCCAGCATTTT. The chain uses TRBV7-2 and TRBJ1-5; no clear D. This CDR3 spans 13 amino acids. Germline loops: CDR1 SGHTA, CDR2 FQGNSA. V lost 2 bases and J lost 6, with 8 bases in between. Full variable domain (remainder filled in from reference TRBV7-2 and TRBJ1-5): GAGVSQSPSNKVTEKGKDVELRCDPISGHTALYWYRQSLGQGLEFLIYFQGNSAPDKSGLPSDRFSAERTGGSVSTLTIQRTQQEDSAVYLCASSLMRGQPQHFGDGTRLSIL.